Shown below are 18 T cell receptor beta chains from a single sample sequenced in a study of post-analysis software for immune sequencing data. Findings of the study overall: TRBV5-6, TRBV5-1 and TRBV20-1 were among roughly five TRBV segments more frequent in patients than controls.

Their target antigens are unknown. Each TCR beta cDNA library carried unique molecular identifiers. TCRdb re-called the PCR reads through MiXCR, storing one row per CDR3 protein. The table shows a few hundred thousand distinct CDR3 sequences, with roughly 36% occurring only once. Sequencing was performed on blood. Receptors were obtained from a girl under 18 with multiple sclerosis.

This clonotype was seen ten or more times. J is TRBJ2-5 and V is TRBV6-2 or TRBV6-3, with 7 bases lining up with TRBD2. The V gene's germline CDR1 is MNHEY and CDR2 SVGEGT. V lost 6 bases, J lost 5 bases, and 9 bases stayed unmatched. This CDR3 is 14 amino acids long. CDR3 DNA: TGTGCCAGCAGCCCGACTAGCAGCTGGGAGACCCAGTACTTC. Translated, it gives CASSPTSSWETQYF.

This chain joins TRBV20-1 and TRBJ2-1; 8 bases map to TRBD2. This CDR3 is built from 13 residues. CDR1 DFQATT and CDR2 SNEGSKA come from the germline V gene (reference sequence). The CDR3 sequence: CSPHGGDNNEQFF. In DNA form, the CDR3 reads TGCAGCCCCCACGGGGGGGACAACAATGAGCAGTTCTTC.

The chain uses TRBV7-2 and TRBJ2-1, with 11 bases that match TRBD2. The CDR3 spans 18 residues. Germline loops: CDR1 SGHTA, CDR2 FQGNSA. The trim removed 5 bases at V and 0 bases at J, leaving 9 bases unmatched. The CDR3 DNA sequence: TGTGCCAGCAGCCGCCCTAGCGGGGGGTCGAGCTCCTACAATGAGCAGTTCTTC. It codes for CASSRPSGGSSSYNEQFF.

The V and J genes are TRBV5-1 and TRBJ2-7; a possible D gene is TRBD2 (6 bases). CDR3 length: 14 amino acids. Trimming left V 3 bases short and J 1 base short, with 11 bases between. The germline V gene encodes CDR1 SGHRS and CDR2 YFSETQ. The CDR3 nucleotides read TGCGCCAGCAGCTGGGGGGTCGGATCCTACGAGCAGTACTTC. Translated, it gives CASSWGVGSYEQYF.

V is TRBV7-9 and J is TRBJ1-1, with D unclear. CDR1 is SEHNR, CDR2 FQNEAQ, per germline (reference sequence). CDR3 length: 13 residues. V lost 6 bases and J lost 0, with 8 bases in between. The DNA of the CDR3 is TGTGCCAGCAGGCGGAATATGAACACTGAAGCTTTCTTT. This gives the protein CASRRNMNTEAFF.

The rearrangement uses TRBV7-3 and TRBJ2-2; the match to TRBD1 covers 10 bases. Germline CDR1 reads SGHTA; CDR2 reads FQGTGA. The CDR3 loop spans 15 amino acids. J was trimmed by 6 bases and V by 5 bases; bases with no gene match: 6. The CDR3 coding sequence is TGTGCCAGCAGCAAGACAGGGGGCTACCCCGGGGAGCTGTTTTTT. This gives the protein CASSKTGGYPGELFF.

This clonotype was counted between two and nine times. This chain links TRBV12-3 or TRBV12-4 with TRBJ1-1; a possible D gene is TRBD1 (5 bases). Between the trimmed V and J ends, which lost 1 base and 1 base, there was a span of 10 bases. This CDR3 has 15 residues. The chain's CDR3 is CASSLVRQGNTEAFF. CDR3 nucleotides: TGTGCCAGCAGTTTAGTGAGGCAGGGGAACACTGAAGCTTTCTTT.

J is TRBJ1-2 and V is TRBV3-1, with 7 nucleotides matching TRBD1. This CDR3 region has 14 residues. The V gene's germline CDR1 is LGHDT and CDR2 YNNKEL (reference sequence). V lost 4 bases and J lost 4; bases outside the gene matches: 6. CDR3 residues: CASSPFDRVYGYTF. For the CDR3, the DNA is TGTGCCAGCAGCCCTTTCGACAGGGTCTATGGCTACACCTTC.

This clonotype has only a few counts. The rearrangement uses TRBV20-1 and TRBJ2-1; tentative D call: TRBD1 (5 bases). V lost 1 base and J 11 bases, leaving 15 bases between the germline ends. CDR3 length: 13 residues. CDR1 is DFQATT, CDR2 SNEGSKA, per germline (reference sequence). CDR3 nucleotides: TGCAGTGCTAGAGTCCCAGCGACAGATAAGCAGTTCTTC. It codes for CSARVPATDKQFF.

The V and J genes are TRBV5-4 and TRBJ1-2; perhaps TRBD1 as D (5 bases). Trimming took 4 bases from V and 4 from J, leaving 11 bases between them. This CDR3 contains 13 residues. Germline V gene lookup returns CDR1 SGHNT and CDR2 YYREEE (reference sequence). CDR3 amino acids: CASSGGTAYGYTF. DNA of the CDR3: TGTGCCAGCAGCGGCGGGACGGCCTATGGCTACACCTTC.

The rearrangement links TRBV20-1 to TRBJ2-7; D is undetermined. Looked up from germline, CDR1 is DFQATT and CDR2 is SNEGSKA (reference sequence). The CDR3 length is 13 residues. The CDR3 spells CKAGSPSSYEQYF. For the CDR3, the DNA is TGCAAAGCCGGGTCACCAAGCTCCTACGAGCAGTACTTC.

Only a few counts were recorded for this clonotype. The rearrangement uses TRBV29-1 and TRBJ2-7; the match to TRBD2 covers 11 bases. The CDR3 has 15 amino acids. Germline values: CDR1 SQVTM, CDR2 ANQGSEA. J gave up 2 bases and V 7 bases, and 10 bases lay outside the gene matches. The CDR3 DNA reads TGCAGCGCCGAAGGGCTAGCGGGGGGAACCTACGAGCAGTACTTC. Encoded protein: CSAEGLAGGTYEQYF.

The count of this clonotype is one. The chain is built from TRBV20-1 and TRBJ1-5; TRBD1 aligns across 7 bases. The V gene end was trimmed by 3 bases and the J gene end by 4 bases; junction bases not matched to a gene: 6. The CDR3 totals 14 residues. The germline CDR1 and CDR2 sequences are DFQATT and SNEGSKA (reference sequence). For the CDR3, the DNA is TGCAGTGCTAGCGTGACAGGGTTTAATCAGCCCCAGCATTTT. It translates to CSASVTGFNQPQHF.

The rearrangement joins TRBV7-9 to TRBJ1-2; 7 nucleotides line up with TRBD1. J gave up 4 bases and V 5 bases, and 7 bases lay outside the gene matches. CDR3 size: 14 residues. The germline CDR1 and CDR2 sequences are SEHNR and FQNEAQ (reference sequence). CDR3 coding DNA: TGTGCCAGCAGCGTCCGGGACAGAGCCTATGGCTACACCTTC. This translates into CASSVRDRAYGYTF.

This chain uses TRBV9 with TRBJ2-3; either TRBD1 or TRBD2 may fit D (5 bases each). V lost 1 base and J 2 bases, leaving 17 bases between the germline ends. The CDR3 is 17 residues long. Germline V gene sequence: CDR1 SGDLS, CDR2 YYNGEE. The CDR3 sequence is CASSVSVEAGSTDTQYF. The CDR3 DNA reads as TGTGCCAGCAGCGTATCGGTGGAGGCAGGGTCCACAGATACGCAGTATTTT.

This clonotype occurred a few times. In DNA, the CDR3 is TGCGCCAGCAGCCAAGATGGGACAGCTAATGAAAAACTGTTTTTT. Translating gives CASSQDGTANEKLFF. This chain connects TRBV4-1 to TRBJ1-4; TRBD1 agrees at 7 bases. Trimming at V came to 0 bases and at J to 3 bases, leaving 1 base not matched to a gene. Looked up from germline, CDR1 is MGHRA and CDR2 is YSYEKL. CDR3 length: 15 amino acids.

The chain uses TRBV20-1 and TRBJ2-7; 9 nucleotides agree with TRBD2. Germline V gives CDR1 DFQATT, CDR2 SNEGSKA (reference sequence). Unmatched junction bases numbered 0, after V lost 1 base and J lost 2 bases. The CDR3 length is 13 residues. This CDR3 reads CSARVAGAYEQYF. The CDR3 DNA sequence: TGCAGTGCTAGAGTAGCGGGAGCCTACGAGCAGTACTTC.

This clonotype was seen a handful of times. This chain uses TRBV7-2 with TRBJ2-1; the D gene is possibly TRBD1 (5 bases). Looked up from germline, CDR1 is SGHTA and CDR2 is FQGNSA. The V gene lost 2 bases and the J gene lost 10 bases, with 9 bases spanning the gap. There are 12 residues in the CDR3. As DNA, the CDR3 is TGTGCCAGCAGCTTAATGACAGCAGAGCAGTTCTTC. Translated, it gives CASSLMTAEQFF. The whole variable domain, filled in from reference TRBV7-2 and TRBJ2-1, reads GAGVSQSPSNKVTEKGKDVELRCDPISGHTALYWYRQSLGQGLEFLIYFQGNSAPDKSGLPSDRFSAERTGGSVSTLTIQRTQQEDSAVYLCASSLMTAEQFFGPGTRLTVL.